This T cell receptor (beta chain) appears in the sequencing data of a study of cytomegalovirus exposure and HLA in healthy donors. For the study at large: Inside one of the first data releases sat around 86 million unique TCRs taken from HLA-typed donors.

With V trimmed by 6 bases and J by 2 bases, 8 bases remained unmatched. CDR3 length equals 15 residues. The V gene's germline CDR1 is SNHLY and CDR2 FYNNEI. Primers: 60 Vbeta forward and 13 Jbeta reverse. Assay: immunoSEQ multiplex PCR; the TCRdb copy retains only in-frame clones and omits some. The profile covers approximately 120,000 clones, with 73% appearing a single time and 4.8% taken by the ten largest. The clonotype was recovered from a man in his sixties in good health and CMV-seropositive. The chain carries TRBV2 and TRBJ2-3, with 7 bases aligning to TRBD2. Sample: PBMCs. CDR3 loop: CASSERLADTDTQYF. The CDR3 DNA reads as TGTGCCAGCAGCGAGAGGCTAGCGGACACAGATACGCAGTATTTT.